This T cell receptor (beta chain) was recorded in a study of cytomegalovirus exposure and HLA in healthy donors. Study conclusions and caveats: Later, an analysis found that common viral pathogens appeared to be linked with several of the most significant clusters. Prior analysis indicated that the majority of TCR beta V segments exhibited productivity approximately 87% or approximately 30% of the time. In a later analysis, specific HLA alleles were associated with 15,000 to 20,000 TCR beta sequences at a 0.05 false discovery rate.

The study ran its PCR with 60 Vbeta and 13 Jbeta primers. Per the study methods: As a later analysis found, there were roughly 80 million unique TCR beta chains, of which some 10 million were shared. TCRdb keeps only in-frame clones here, not all; method: immunoSEQ multiplex PCR. The V and J calls and clone size were taken over from that table, and D and trimming were inferred from the DNA. Among over 150,000 clones listed, 85% were seen once. Per the germline V gene, CDR1 is MRHNA and CDR2 is SNTAGT. V was pared by 3 bases and J by 4 bases, with 4 bases of the junction left unmatched. The CDR3 runs to 15 residues. Turning to this clone: Its target is unknown.

The source is a boy aged 2 to 10 in good health and CMV-seronegative. Sample: PBMCs. The rearrangement uses TRBV6-4 and TRBJ2-3; TRBD2 agrees at 10 bases. The CDR3 loop is CASSESSGGADTQYF. For the CDR3, the DNA is TGTGCCAGCAGTGAGTCTAGCGGGGGTGCAGATACGCAGTATTTT.